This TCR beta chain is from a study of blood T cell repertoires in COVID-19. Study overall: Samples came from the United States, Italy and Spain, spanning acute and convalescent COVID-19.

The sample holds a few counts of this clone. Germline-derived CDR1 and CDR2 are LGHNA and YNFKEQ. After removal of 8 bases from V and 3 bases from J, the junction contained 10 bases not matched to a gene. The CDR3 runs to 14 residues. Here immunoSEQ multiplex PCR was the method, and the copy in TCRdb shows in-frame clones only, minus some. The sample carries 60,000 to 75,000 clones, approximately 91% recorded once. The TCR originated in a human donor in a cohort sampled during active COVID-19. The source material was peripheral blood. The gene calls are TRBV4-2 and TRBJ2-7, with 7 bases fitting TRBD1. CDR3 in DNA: TGTGCCAGCCGTGGAAACAGGGGAGACTACGAGCAGTACTTC. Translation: CASRGNRGDYEQYF.